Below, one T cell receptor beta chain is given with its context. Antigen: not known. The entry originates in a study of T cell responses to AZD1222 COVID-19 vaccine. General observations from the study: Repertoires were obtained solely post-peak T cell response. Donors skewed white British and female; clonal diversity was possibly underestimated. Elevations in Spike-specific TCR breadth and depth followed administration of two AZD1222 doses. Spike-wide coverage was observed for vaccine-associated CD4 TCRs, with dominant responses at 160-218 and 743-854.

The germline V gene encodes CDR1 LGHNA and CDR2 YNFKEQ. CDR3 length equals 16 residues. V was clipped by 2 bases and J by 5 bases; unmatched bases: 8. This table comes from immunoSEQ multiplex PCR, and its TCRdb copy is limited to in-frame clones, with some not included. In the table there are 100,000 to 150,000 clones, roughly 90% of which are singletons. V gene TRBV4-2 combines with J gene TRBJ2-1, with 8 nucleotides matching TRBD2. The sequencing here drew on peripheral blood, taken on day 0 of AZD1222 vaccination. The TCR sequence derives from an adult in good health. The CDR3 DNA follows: TGTGCCAGCAGCCAAACTCGGGGGGGCCCTAACAATGAGCAGTTCTTC. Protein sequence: CASSQTRGGPNNEQFF.